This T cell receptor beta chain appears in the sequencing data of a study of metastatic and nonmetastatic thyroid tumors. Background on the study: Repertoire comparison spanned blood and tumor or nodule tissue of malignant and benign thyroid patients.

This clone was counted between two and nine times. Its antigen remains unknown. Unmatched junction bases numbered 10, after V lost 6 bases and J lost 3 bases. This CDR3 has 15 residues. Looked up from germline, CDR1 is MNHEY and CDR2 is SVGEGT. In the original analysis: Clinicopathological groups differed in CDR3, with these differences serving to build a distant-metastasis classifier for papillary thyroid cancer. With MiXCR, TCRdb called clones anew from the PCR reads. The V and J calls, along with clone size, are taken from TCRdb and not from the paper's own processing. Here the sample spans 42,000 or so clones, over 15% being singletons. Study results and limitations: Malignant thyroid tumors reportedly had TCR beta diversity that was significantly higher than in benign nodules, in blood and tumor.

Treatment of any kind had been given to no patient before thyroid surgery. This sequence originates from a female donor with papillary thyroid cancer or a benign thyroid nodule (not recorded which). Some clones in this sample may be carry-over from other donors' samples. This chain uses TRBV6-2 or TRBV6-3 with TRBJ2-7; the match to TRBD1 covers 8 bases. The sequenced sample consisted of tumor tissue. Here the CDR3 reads CASSAMGQAIYEQYF. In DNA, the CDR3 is TGTGCCAGCAGCGCCATGGGACAGGCCATCTACGAGCAGTACTTC.